This TCR beta chain is from a study of control samples from healthy donors and cancer patients. Measured with immunoSEQ multiplex PCR; TCRdb has only the in-frame clones, and not every one. The sample has 150,000 or so clones, roughly 88% seen once. Sequenced: blood. The receptor was derived from a man between 18 and 29 years old in good health.

The DNA for the CDR3 is TGTGCCAGCAGCTTAGAGGAGGACGCCCCAACTGACAAACCTACAGGAGATACGCAGTATTTT. This encodes CASSLEEDAPTDKPTGDTQYF. The gene calls are TRBV13 and TRBJ2-3; D possibly matches TRBD1 or TRBD2 (5 bases each). Trimming pared 1 base from V and 5 bases from J, leaving 31 bases between. Germline V gene sequence: CDR1 PRHDT, CDR2 FYEKMQ (reference sequence). The CDR3 covers 21 residues.